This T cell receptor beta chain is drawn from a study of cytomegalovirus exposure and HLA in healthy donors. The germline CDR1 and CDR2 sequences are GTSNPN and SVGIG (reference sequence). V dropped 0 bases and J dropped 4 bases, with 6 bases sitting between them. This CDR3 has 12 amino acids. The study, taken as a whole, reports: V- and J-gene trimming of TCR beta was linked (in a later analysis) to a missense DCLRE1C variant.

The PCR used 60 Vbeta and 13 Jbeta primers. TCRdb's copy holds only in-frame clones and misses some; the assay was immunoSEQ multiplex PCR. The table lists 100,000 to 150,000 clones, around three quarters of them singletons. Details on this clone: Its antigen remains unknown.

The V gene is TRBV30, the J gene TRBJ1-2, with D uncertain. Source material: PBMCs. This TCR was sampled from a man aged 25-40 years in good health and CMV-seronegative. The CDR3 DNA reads TGTGCCTGGAGTGTGTACGGCTATGGCTACACCTTC. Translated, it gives CAWSVYGYGYTF.